The 2 T cell receptor beta chains given below trace back to one sample, sequenced in a study of blood T cell repertoires in COVID-19. Assay: immunoSEQ multiplex PCR; the TCRdb copy retains only in-frame clones and omits some. In the table there are approximately 310,000 clones, 80% to 90% of which are singletons. The sample comprised peripheral blood. Receptors originate from a man aged 45-60 years with active or convalescent COVID-19.

V is TRBV18 and J is TRBJ1-2; 8 nucleotides match TRBD1. The length of the CDR3 is 15 residues. Trimming removed 2 bases from V and 6 bases from J; junction bases left unmatched: 8. Germline CDR1 is KGHSH and CDR2 is LQKENI. In DNA, the CDR3 is TGTGCCAGCTCACCAGGGGCGGACAGGGTCGATGGCTACACCTTC. It codes for CASSPGADRVDGYTF.

Written as DNA, the CDR3 is TGTGCCAGTAGTATCAGGGAAGAGGATCAGCCCCAGCATTTT. Amino acid sequence: CASSIREEDQPQHF. V gene TRBV19 combines with J gene TRBJ1-5; possibly TRBD1 for D (5 bases). The V gene lost 3 bases and the J gene lost 5 bases, with 11 bases spanning the gap. CDR1 is LNHDA, CDR2 SQIVND, per germline (reference sequence). This CDR3 comprises 14 residues.